Shown below are 17 T cell receptor beta chains from a single sample sequenced in a study of beta chain features in type 1 diabetes. Study outcomes and limitations: Within each of all four CD4+ subsets, Type 1 diabetes patients had TCRB CDR3s that were moderately but significantly shorter.

Which antigens these TCRs recognize remains unknown. All of the isolated RNA was reverse transcribed, so expressed TCRB transcripts were sequenced. Some clones are missing from TCRdb's copy, which holds only in-frame ones; the method was immunoSEQ multiplex PCR. The repertoire includes roughly 400,000 clones, around 10% of them detected once, and about 0.64% sits in the top ten. Sequencing was performed on central memory CD4+ T cells from blood. These receptors originate from a man aged 25 to 45 with type 1 diabetes.

The chain employs TRBV6-1 and TRBJ1-4; tentative D call: TRBD1 (5 bases). This CDR3 is 13 amino acids long. Looked up from germline, CDR1 is MNHNS and CDR2 is SASEGT. V dropped 7 bases and J dropped 8 bases, with 14 bases sitting between them. The CDR3 DNA reads TGTGCCAGCACGCGGGACGGACGGGAAAAACTGTTTTTT. Its protein is CASTRDGREKLFF.

This clone turned up a few times. J is TRBJ2-2 and V is TRBV4-3, with TRBD1 matching 9 bases. Germline V gene data show CDR1 as LGHNA and CDR2 as YSLEER. The V and J ends lost 4 bases and 12 bases, in that order; junction bases with no gene match: 12. The CDR3 consists of 15 residues. DNA of the CDR3: TGCGCCAGCAGCCTAGTGAGACAGGGGGAATCGAAGCTGTTTTTT. It encodes CASSLVRQGESKLFF.

There are a few counts of this clone. The chain recombines TRBV9 with TRBJ1-5; the D gene is possibly TRBD1 (6 bases). This CDR3 is 16 amino acids long. CDR1 and CDR2 from the germline V gene are SGDLS and YYNGEE. V lost 5 bases and J lost 0, with 15 bases in between. The CDR3 coding sequence is TGTGCCAGCAGTTCTGGACAGTCATATAGCAATCAGCCCCAGCATTTT. The encoded protein is CASSSGQSYSNQPQHF. Complete variable domain (other parts from reference TRBV9 and TRBJ1-5): DSGVTQTPKHLITATGQRVTLRCSPRSGDLSVYWYQQSLDQGLQFLIQYYNGEERAKGNILERFSAQQFPDLHSELNLSSLELGDSALYFCASSSGQSYSNQPQHFGDGTRLSIL.

V and J are TRBV10-2 and TRBJ1-2; TRBD1 agrees at 8 bases. J lost 8 bases, V lost 4 bases, and 9 bases had no gene match. The CDR3 loop spans 14 amino acids. The germline CDR1 and CDR2 sequences are WSHSY and SAAADI. CDR3 bases: TGCGCCAGCAGTGCAGCGGACAGGGCAAACGGCTACACCTTC. Its translation: CASSAADRANGYTF.

The V call is TRBV28, the J call TRBJ1-5; D is ambiguous. V lost 4 bases, J lost 5 bases, and 15 bases lay in between. The CDR3 has 15 amino acids. The germline CDR1 and CDR2 sequences are MDHEN and SYDVKM. This CDR3 is CASSSPHQIDQPQHF. The CDR3 nucleotides are TGTGCCAGCAGTTCTCCCCACCAGATAGATCAGCCCCAGCATTTT.

The genes are TRBV5-4 and TRBJ1-2; TRBD1 aligns across 7 bases. The CDR3 runs 15 residues. Trimming at V came to 0 bases and at J to 1 base, leaving 3 bases not matched to a gene. Per germline, CDR1 SGHNT and CDR2 YYREEE (reference sequence). The CDR3 sequence is CASSLGTGVNYGYTF. CDR3 DNA: TGTGCCAGCAGCTTGGGGACAGGAGTTAACTATGGCTACACCTTC. The full variable domain, with the rest looked up from reference TRBV5-4 and TRBJ1-2, is ETGVTQSPTHLIKTRGQQVTLRCSSQSGHNTVSWYQQALGQGPQFIFQYYREEENGRGNFPPRFSGLQFPNYSSELNVNALELDDSALYLCASSLGTGVNYGYTFGSGTRLTVV.

To note about this clone: The likely explanation is a read error, given a far larger clone one base away. The CDR3 loop is CASSHGHSGNTIYF. CDR3 DNA: TGTGCCAGCAGCCATGGACACTCTGGAAACACCATATATTTT. The J gene is TRBJ1-3, the V gene TRBV7-2; D perhaps matches TRBD1 (5 bases). V was shortened by 5 bases and J by 0 bases, with 8 bases between the two germline ends. The V gene's germline CDR1 is SGHTA and CDR2 FQGNSA. The CDR3 runs to 14 residues.

In regard to this clone: Being one base from a much bigger clone, this may be a read error. V is TRBV7-2 and J is TRBJ2-1; 12 positions agree with TRBD1. This CDR3 contains 14 residues. V dropped 5 bases and J dropped 8; count of bases not matched to a gene: 4. The germline gives CDR1 SGHTA, CDR2 FQGNSA. CDR3 sequence (DNA): TGTGCCAGCAGCCCGGGACAGGGGGCTTATGAGCAGTTCTTC. It encodes CASSPGQGAYEQFF.

This clone was seen more than once but under ten times. The chain combines TRBV18 with TRBJ1-1; D is unresolved. Germline V gene sequence: CDR1 KGHSH, CDR2 LQKENI. CDR3 length: 14 residues. Deletions cut 3 bases from V and 5 bases from J, with 13 bases between. CDR3 in amino acids: CASSPLGGTTEAFF. For the CDR3, the DNA is TGTGCCAGCTCACCTCTGGGAGGAACGACTGAAGCTTTCTTT.

This clone was counted between two and nine times. The rearrangement links TRBV11-2 to TRBJ1-2, with 9 bases lining up with TRBD1. Looked up from germline, CDR1 is SGHAT and CDR2 is FQNNGV. The CDR3 has 15 amino acids. V trimming: 5 bases; J trimming: 5 bases; junction bases outside the gene matches: 9. The CDR3 bases are TGTGCCAGCAGCACCTCCGGGACAGGGTTATATGGCTACACCTTC. Its protein is CASSTSGTGLYGYTF.

The table lists this clone with a few counts. The rearrangement joins TRBV28 to TRBJ2-7, with D possibly being TRBD1 or TRBD2 (5 bases each). The CDR3 loop spans 16 amino acids. Germline CDR1 reads MDHEN; CDR2 reads SYDVKM. V lost 2 bases and J lost 0, with 14 bases in between. CDR3 nucleotide sequence: TGTGCCAGCAGTTTACCCATAGGGACGGTCTCCTACGAGCAGTACTTC. As protein: CASSLPIGTVSYEQYF.

This clone has a count of ten or more. This chain joins TRBV28 and TRBJ2-1, with 12 bases identical to TRBD2. CDR1 and CDR2 (germline): MDHEN, SYDVKM. The CDR3 extends over 12 amino acids. J lost 14 bases, V lost 5 bases, and 4 bases had no gene match. CDR3 in DNA: TGTGCCAGCAGTCTACCTAGCGGGAGGGAGTTCTTC. Translation: CASSLPSGREFF.

In its sample, this clone was seen a few times. The chain is built from TRBV29-1 and TRBJ1-5; D remains ambiguous. CDR3 length: 16 amino acids. Germline CDR1 is SQVTM and CDR2 is ANQGSEA. The CDR3 sequence is CVRYEGWSYSNQPQHF. CDR3 sequence (DNA): TGCGTACGATACGAGGGTTGGTCATATAGCAATCAGCCCCAGCATTTT.

This clone came up a few times. Other nucleotide sequences in the sample specify the same CDR3. The gene calls are TRBV19 and TRBJ2-2; the match to TRBD2 covers 8 bases. CDR3 length equals 15 residues. Germline-derived CDR1 and CDR2 are LNHDA and SQIVND (reference sequence). Trimming removed 7 bases from V and 1 base from J; junction bases left unmatched: 5. This CDR3 reads CASTVLAGNTGELFF. For the CDR3, the DNA is TGTGCCAGTACCGTCCTAGCGGGGAACACCGGGGAGCTGTTTTTT.

This clone was picked up many times. The chain links TRBV10-3 to TRBJ2-7, with TRBD2 matching over 15 bases. The CDR3 consists of 14 residues. The ends lost 10 bases at V and 6 bases at J; junction bases unmatched: 7. CDR1 and CDR2 (germline): ENHRY, SYGVKD. Written as DNA, the CDR3 is TGTGCCACTAGCTTGGGACTAGCGGGAGGCGAGCAGTACTTC. Translation gives CATSLGLAGGEQYF.

This clone was seen more than once but under ten times. The chain uses TRBV6-1 and TRBJ2-1; TRBD2 matches at 8 bases. The length of the CDR3 is 15 residues. In germline, CDR1 is MNHNS, CDR2 SASEGT. This CDR3 is CASTFASGSNNEQFF. CDR3 DNA: TGTGCTTCAACTTTTGCGAGCGGGAGTAACAATGAGCAGTTCTTC.

The V gene is TRBV10-3, the J gene TRBJ2-7; D is possibly TRBD1 (6 bases). The CDR3 is 12 amino acids. Germline-derived CDR1 and CDR2 are ENHRY and SYGVKD. V lost 10 bases to trimming and J lost 7 bases, with 17 bases between them. This CDR3 is CATSFRGEEQYF. CDR3 bases: TGTGCCACTTCCTTCAGGGGAGAGGAGCAGTACTTC.